These 18 T cell receptor beta chains originate from one sample sequenced in a study of blood T cell repertoires in COVID-19. The repertoire was sequenced with immunoSEQ multiplex PCR; TCRdb's copy has only in-frame clones and lacks some. The data hold approximately 170,000 clones, with 80% to 90% observed a single time. Specimen: peripheral blood. These receptors all stem from a woman in her 70s with COVID-19, enrolled during active disease.

The chain uses TRBV12-3 or TRBV12-4 and TRBJ1-4, with 8 nucleotides matching TRBD1. The CDR3 loop spans 13 amino acids. Trimming cost V 8 bases and J 6 bases; bases outside gene matches: 5. CDR3 in DNA: TGTGCCAGCGAACAGGGGGATGATGAAAAACTGTTTTTT. This sequence encodes CASEQGDDEKLFF.

The rearrangement links TRBV7-8 to TRBJ1-5; D is undetermined. The CDR3 consists of 14 residues. Per the germline V gene, CDR1 is SGHVS and CDR2 is FQNEAQ. V dropped 3 bases and J dropped 5 bases, with 11 bases sitting between them. The CDR3 DNA reads TGTGCCAGCAGCTTGAGGCCTTTTGATCAGCCCCAGCATTTT. This encodes CASSLRPFDQPQHF.

The chain is built from TRBV28 and TRBJ1-1, with 9 bases that match TRBD1. Germline CDR1 and CDR2: MDHEN and SYDVKM. V was clipped by 3 bases and J by 0 bases; unmatched bases: 2. This CDR3 spans 15 amino acids. The CDR3 DNA follows: TGTGCCAGCAGTTTGTGGACAGGGGTGAACACTGAAGCTTTCTTT. This translates into CASSLWTGVNTEAFF.

J is TRBJ1-2 and V is TRBV29-1; tentatively, D is TRBD1 (6 bases). Germline V gene sequence: CDR1 SQVTM, CDR2 ANQGSEA. V lost 2 bases to trimming and J lost 8 bases, with 18 bases between them. This CDR3 spans 14 amino acids. The CDR3 loop is CSVESRQGLRGYTF. Written as DNA, the CDR3 is TGCAGCGTTGAATCCCGGCAGGGGCTTCGGGGCTACACCTTC.

The CDR3 sequence is CASSPTANRQRHEQFF. For the CDR3, the DNA is TGTGCCAGTAGTCCGACCGCAAATAGGCAGCGACATGAGCAGTTCTTC. The V gene is TRBV19, the J gene TRBJ2-1, with D hard to call. CDR1 and CDR2 from the germline V gene are LNHDA and SQIVND (reference sequence). Trimming took off 5 bases at V and 8 bases at J, with 22 bases between the two ends. This CDR3 has 16 amino acids.

This clone was picked up a small number of times. V and J are TRBV6-1 and TRBJ2-5, with D unclear. The V end was cut by 3 bases, the J end by 7 bases, with 15 bases between. Germline-derived CDR1 and CDR2 are MNHNS and SASEGT. The CDR3 runs to 14 residues. For the CDR3, the DNA is TGTGCCAGCAGTGAGCCCATCGACCTAGGGACCCAGTACTTC. Amino acids: CASSEPIDLGTQYF.

The V call is TRBV5-1, the J call TRBJ2-7, with TRBD1 identical over 7 bases. The V and J ends lost 2 bases and 0 bases, in that order; junction bases with no gene match: 2. Germline V gene lookup returns CDR1 SGHRS and CDR2 YFSETQ. The CDR3 is made up of 14 amino acids. This CDR3 reads CASSFTGDSYEQYF. CDR3 nucleotides: TGCGCCAGCAGCTTTACAGGGGACTCCTACGAGCAGTACTTC.

The chain combines TRBV28 with TRBJ2-6; 8 nucleotides agree with TRBD1. Germline V gives CDR1 MDHEN, CDR2 SYDVKM. This CDR3 spans 17 amino acids. With 3 bases clipped from V and 0 bases from J, the junction kept 4 bases outside the gene matches. CDR3: CASSFNRGDSGANVLTF. As DNA, the CDR3 is TGTGCCAGCAGTTTTAACAGGGGGGACTCTGGGGCCAACGTCCTGACTTTC. The full variable domain, with the rest looked up from reference TRBV28 and TRBJ2-6, is DVKVTQSSRYLVKRTGEKVFLECVQDMDHENMFWYRQDPGLGLRLIYFSYDVKMKEKGDIPEGYSVSREKKERFSLILESASTNQTSMYLCASSFNRGDSGANVLTFGAGSRLTVL.

This clone showed up just once. The chain links TRBV4-1 to TRBJ2-7, with 7 bases that match TRBD1. Trimming took 0 bases from V and 2 from J; bases not matched to a gene: 4. The CDR3 is 15 amino acids. Germline CDR1 is MGHRA and CDR2 is YSYEKL. The CDR3 DNA reads TGCGCCAGCAGCCAAGAACAGGGGACAGCCTACGAGCAGTACGTC. It translates to CASSQEQGTAYEQYV.

V is TRBV6-5 and J is TRBJ1-1, with a weak D call TRBD1 (6 bases). V lost 0 bases and J lost 4, with 12 bases in between. The length of the CDR3 is 15 residues. Germline V gene lookup returns CDR1 MNHEY and CDR2 SVGAGI. For the CDR3, the DNA is TGTGCCAGCAGTTACTCCCTCGGGACACCCACTGAAGCTTTCTTT. This translates into CASSYSLGTPTEAFF.

This chain uses TRBV28 with TRBJ1-5; a possible D gene is TRBD1 (5 bases). The CDR3 loop spans 13 amino acids. The V end lost 6 bases, the J end lost 7 bases, and 13 bases lay between the germline ends. Germline V CDR1 and CDR2: MDHEN, SYDVKM. The CDR3 protein is CASSPAGGQPQHF. The CDR3 coding sequence is TGTGCCAGCAGCCCGGCGGGGGGACAGCCCCAGCATTTT. The variable domain in full, completed from reference TRBV28 and TRBJ1-5, reads DVKVTQSSRYLVKRTGEKVFLECVQDMDHENMFWYRQDPGLGLRLIYFSYDVKMKEKGDIPEGYSVSREKKERFSLILESASTNQTSMYLCASSPAGGQPQHFGDGTRLSIL.

The CDR3 DNA sequence: TGTGCCAGCAGCTATAGCGGGGTAGAAACAGATACGCAGTATTTT. This encodes CASSYSGVETDTQYF. This chain joins TRBV3-1 (or the pseudogene TRBV3-2) and TRBJ2-3; TRBD2 matches at 8 bases. CDR3 length: 15 amino acids. V lost 5 bases to trimming and J lost 3 bases; unmatched junction nucleotides: 7. Germline CDR1 is LGHDT and CDR2 is YNNKEL (reference sequence).

The chain combines TRBV7-8 with TRBJ2-5, with TRBD1 as a possible D gene (6 bases). Trimming shortened V by 2 bases and J by 4 bases, and 14 bases separated the two germline ends. Germline values: CDR1 SGHVS, CDR2 FQNEAQ. The CDR3 runs 15 residues. The CDR3 loop reads CASSLTGGQPETQYF. The CDR3 bases are TGTGCCAGCAGCTTAACAGGAGGACAGCCAGAGACCCAGTACTTC. The full variable domain, completed using reference TRBV7-8 and TRBJ2-5, is GAGVSQSPRYKVAKRGQDVALRCDPISGHVSLFWYQQALGQGPEFLTYFQNEAQLDKSGLPSDRFFAERPEGSVSTLKIQRTQQEDSAVYLCASSLTGGQPETQYFGPGTRLLVL.

The chain employs TRBV19 and TRBJ2-1; TRBD1 agrees at 10 bases. Germline V gene data show CDR1 as LNHDA and CDR2 as SQIVND (reference sequence). After removal of 3 bases from V and 10 bases from J, the junction contained 6 bases not matched to a gene. There are 14 residues in the CDR3. The CDR3 spells CASSIGTGESEQFF. The CDR3 nucleotides read TGTGCCAGTAGTATCGGGACAGGGGAATCCGAGCAGTTCTTC. Using reference TRBV19 and TRBJ2-1 for the parts outside the CDR3, the full variable domain is DGGITQSPKYLFRKEGQNVTLSCEQNLNHDAMYWYRQDPGQGLRLIYYSQIVNDFQKGDIAEGYSVSREKKESFPLTVTSAQKNPTAFYLCASSIGTGESEQFFGPGTRLTVL.

This clone was counted only a few times. This chain joins TRBV6-5 and TRBJ1-2; the D gene is possibly TRBD1 (5 bases). This CDR3 is 14 amino acids long. Per germline, CDR1 MNHEY and CDR2 SVGAGI. With 7 bases removed from V and 2 bases from J, the gap between germline ends came to 14 bases. The CDR3 DNA is TGTGCCAGCAACCATGGGGGGGACAACTATGGCTACACCTTC. Translating gives CASNHGGDNYGYTF.

This sequence joins TRBV29-1 and TRBJ1-3; 7 bases line up with TRBD1. Per germline, CDR1 SQVTM and CDR2 ANQGSEA. The junction had 5 bases not matched to a gene; V was cut back by 6 bases and J by 0 bases. This CDR3 spans 14 amino acids. CDR3 bases: TGCAGCGTAACAGGGGCCAGCTCTGGAAACACCATATATTTT. Translating it yields CSVTGASSGNTIYF.

The chain has TRBV29-1 and TRBJ1-1, with 9 bases identical to TRBD1. V lost 4 bases to trimming and J lost 4 bases; unmatched junction nucleotides: 7. This CDR3 contains 14 residues. The germline gives CDR1 SQVTM, CDR2 ANQGSEA. The CDR3 sequence is CSVVNRGQGTEAFF. DNA for the CDR3: TGCAGCGTTGTAAACAGGGGGCAGGGCACTGAAGCTTTCTTT.

The gene calls are TRBV29-1 and TRBJ2-7; D might be TRBD1 (5 bases). CDR1 SQVTM and CDR2 ANQGSEA come from the germline V gene. The CDR3 loop spans 13 amino acids. Trimming pared 4 bases from V and 7 bases from J, leaving 17 bases between. CDR3 DNA sequence: TGCAGCGTTGGCCTGGCAGGGTTCGGGGAGCAGTACTTC. The encoded protein is CSVGLAGFGEQYF.